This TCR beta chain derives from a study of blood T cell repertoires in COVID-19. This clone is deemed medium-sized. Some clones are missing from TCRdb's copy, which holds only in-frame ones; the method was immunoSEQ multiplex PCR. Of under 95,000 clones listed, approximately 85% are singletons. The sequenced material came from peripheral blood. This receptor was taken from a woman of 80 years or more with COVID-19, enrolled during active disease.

CDR3 region: CASSPYPSQGGISYEQFF. As DNA, the CDR3 is TGTGCCAGCAGCCCATACCCTAGCCAGGGGGGCATCAGCTATGAGCAGTTCTTC. This chain connects TRBV3-1 (or the pseudogene TRBV3-2) to TRBJ2-1, with D perhaps TRBD1 (7 bases). V lost 4 bases, J lost 8 bases, and 27 bases lay in between. CDR1 is LGHDT, CDR2 YNNKEL, per germline (reference sequence). The CDR3 spans 18 residues.